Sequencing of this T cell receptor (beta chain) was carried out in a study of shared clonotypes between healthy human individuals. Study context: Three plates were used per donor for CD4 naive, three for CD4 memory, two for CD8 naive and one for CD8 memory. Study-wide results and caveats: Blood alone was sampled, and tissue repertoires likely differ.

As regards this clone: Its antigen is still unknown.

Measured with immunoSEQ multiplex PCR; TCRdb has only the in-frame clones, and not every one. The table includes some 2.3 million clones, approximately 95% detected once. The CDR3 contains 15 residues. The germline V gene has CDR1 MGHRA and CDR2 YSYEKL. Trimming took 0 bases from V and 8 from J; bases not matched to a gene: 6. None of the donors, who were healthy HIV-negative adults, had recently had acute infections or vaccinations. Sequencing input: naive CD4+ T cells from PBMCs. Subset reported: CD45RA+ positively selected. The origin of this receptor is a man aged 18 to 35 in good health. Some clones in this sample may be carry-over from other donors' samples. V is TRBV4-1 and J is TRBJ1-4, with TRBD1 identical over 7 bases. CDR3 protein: CASSQEQGVWEKLFF. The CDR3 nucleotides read TGCGCCAGCAGCCAAGAGCAGGGGGTGTGGGAAAAACTGTTTTTT.